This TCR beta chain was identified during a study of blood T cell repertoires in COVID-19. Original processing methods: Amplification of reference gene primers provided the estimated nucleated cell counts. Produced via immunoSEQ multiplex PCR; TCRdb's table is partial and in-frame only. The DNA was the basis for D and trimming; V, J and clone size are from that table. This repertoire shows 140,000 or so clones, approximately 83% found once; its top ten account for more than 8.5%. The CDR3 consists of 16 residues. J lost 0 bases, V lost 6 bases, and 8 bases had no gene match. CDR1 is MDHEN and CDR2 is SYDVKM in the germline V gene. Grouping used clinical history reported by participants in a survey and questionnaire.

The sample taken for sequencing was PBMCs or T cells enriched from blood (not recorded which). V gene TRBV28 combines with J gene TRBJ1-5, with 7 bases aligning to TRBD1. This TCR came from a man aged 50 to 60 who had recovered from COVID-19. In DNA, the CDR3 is TGTGCCAGCAGACAAACAGGGGCGTATAGCAATCAGCCCCAGCATTTT. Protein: CASRQTGAYSNQPQHF.